A selection of T cell receptor beta chains follows, all from one sample in a study of blood T cell repertoires in COVID-19. Libraries were prepared by immunoSEQ multiplex PCR; TCRdb keeps only in-frame clonotypes and omits some of them. The sample shows hundreds of thousands of clones, more than 80% of them seen only once. The sample consisted of peripheral blood. These receptor sequences come from a woman younger than 45 with COVID-19, enrolled during active disease. Both conserved end residues are part of each CDR3. The order of the fields is V gene, D gene, J gene, clone size, CDR3 DNA, CDR3 protein. The D gene is left open where the match is weak. Clone size is stated in some rows and not others, as once, few, many or a class when expanded.

v_gene: TRBV10-3; d_gene: TRBD2; j_gene: TRBJ2-2; abundance: NA; CDR3nt: TGTGCCATCAGCGGCGGGACTACGGAGCTGTTTTTT; CDR3aa: CAISGGTTELFF
v_gene: TRBV13; d_gene: NA; j_gene: TRBJ2-3; abundance: NA; CDR3nt: TGTGCCAGCAGCTTAGCTCCAGATACGCAGTATTTT; CDR3aa: CASSLAPDTQYF
v_gene: TRBV5-6; d_gene: TRBD2; j_gene: TRBJ2-5; abundance: NA; CDR3nt: TGTGCCAGCAGCTTGGCTGGGACTAGCGGGGAGACCCAGTACTTC; CDR3aa: CASSLAGTSGETQYF
v_gene: TRBV19; d_gene: NA; j_gene: TRBJ2-6; abundance: NA; CDR3nt: TGTGCCAGTAGTCCCGCAGGCAGGGGAGTACGCGGGGCCAACGTCCTGACTTTC; CDR3aa: CASSPAGRGVRGANVLTF
v_gene: TRBV5-4; d_gene: TRBD2; j_gene: TRBJ2-3; abundance: NA; CDR3nt: TGTGCCAGCAGCTTGGGACTAGCGGGAGCCTTCGATACGCAGTATTTT; CDR3aa: CASSLGLAGAFDTQYF
v_gene: TRBV5-6; d_gene: NA; j_gene: TRBJ1-6; abundance: NA; CDR3nt: TGTGCCAGCAGCTTGGGAACACAGGGCTCACCCCTCCACTTT; CDR3aa: CASSLGTQGSPLHF
v_gene: TRBV11-2; d_gene: NA; j_gene: TRBJ2-7; abundance: once; CDR3nt: TGTGCCAGCAGCTCCCTCCCGACAGGTTTGTTGAGGGAGCAGTACTTC; CDR3aa: CASSSLPTGLLREQYF
v_gene: TRBV7-7; d_gene: TRBD1; j_gene: TRBJ2-3; abundance: once; CDR3nt: TGTGCTAGCAGCTTGGGACAGGGCCGCACAGATACGCAGTATTTT; CDR3aa: CASSLGQGRTDTQYF
v_gene: TRBV2; d_gene: NA; j_gene: TRBJ2-4; abundance: NA; CDR3nt: TGTGCCAGCAGCGTACAAAACAGAAACATTCAGTACTTC; CDR3aa: CASSVQNRNIQYF
v_gene: TRBV7-2; d_gene: NA; j_gene: TRBJ1-6; abundance: NA; CDR3nt: TGTGCCAGCAGCACCCGACAGAGTCAGGATTCGTCACCCCTCCACTTT; CDR3aa: CASSTRQSQDSSPLHF
v_gene: TRBV3-1/TRBV3-2; d_gene: NA; j_gene: TRBJ2-3; abundance: NA; CDR3nt: TGTGCCAGCAGCCACGGCAGGGCATCAGATACGCAGTATTTT; CDR3aa: CASSHGRASDTQYF
v_gene: TRBV6-2/TRBV6-3; d_gene: TRBD2; j_gene: TRBJ2-1; abundance: NA; CDR3nt: TGTGCCAGCAGCCGCCGTGGGGCTAGCGGGAGGGTTAGGTATGAGCAGTTCTTC; CDR3aa: CASSRRGASGRVRYEQFF
v_gene: TRBV7-9; d_gene: NA; j_gene: TRBJ1-2; abundance: NA; CDR3nt: TGTGCCAGCAGCTTACCGGGGTATGGCTACACCTTC; CDR3aa: CASSLPGYGYTF
v_gene: TRBV28; d_gene: NA; j_gene: TRBJ1-1; abundance: NA; CDR3nt: TGTGCCAGCAGTTTAATTGCAGGGATGGGCACTGAAGCTTTCTTT; CDR3aa: CASSLIAGMGTEAFF
v_gene: TRBV24-1; d_gene: TRBD1; j_gene: TRBJ1-2; abundance: NA; CDR3nt: TGTGCCACCAGTGCCCGGGACAGCTATGGCTACACCTTC; CDR3aa: CATSARDSYGYTF
v_gene: TRBV7-9; d_gene: NA; j_gene: TRBJ2-7; abundance: NA; CDR3nt: TGTGCCAGCAGCTTCGGGGGACAGTACGAGCAGTACTTC; CDR3aa: CASSFGGQYEQYF
v_gene: TRBV27; d_gene: NA; j_gene: TRBJ1-1; abundance: NA; CDR3nt: TGTGCCAGCAGTTTTAGCGGACTGAACACTGAAGCTTTCTTT; CDR3aa: CASSFSGLNTEAFF
v_gene: TRBV27; d_gene: TRBD1; j_gene: TRBJ1-4; abundance: NA; CDR3nt: TGTGCCAGCAGTCCATGGGAGACAGGGAATGAAAAACTGTTTTTT; CDR3aa: CASSPWETGNEKLFF
v_gene: TRBV7-9; d_gene: TRBD1; j_gene: TRBJ2-2; abundance: NA; CDR3nt: TGTGCCAGCAGCTCCCGACAGGGGGGAAGCGGGGAGCTGTTTTTT; CDR3aa: CASSSRQGGSGELFF
v_gene: TRBV24-1; d_gene: NA; j_gene: TRBJ1-2; abundance: NA; CDR3nt: TGTGCCACTAACGGGGATTCTGGCTACACCTTC; CDR3aa: CATNGDSGYTF
v_gene: TRBV4-3; d_gene: TRBD2; j_gene: TRBJ2-1; abundance: NA; CDR3nt: TGCGCCAGCAGCCAAGATCTGCCTAGCGGGAGTCGGGGTGAGCAGTTCTTC; CDR3aa: CASSQDLPSGSRGEQFF
v_gene: TRBV29-1; d_gene: NA; j_gene: TRBJ2-3; abundance: NA; CDR3nt: TGCAGCGTTGAAGAAGTGAGGGGGAGATTTGCAGATACGCAGTATTTT; CDR3aa: CSVEEVRGRFADTQYF
v_gene: TRBV6-2/TRBV6-3; d_gene: TRBD1; j_gene: TRBJ1-2; abundance: NA; CDR3nt: TGTGCCAGCAGTCGCCCGACAGGGGCTAACTATGGCTACACCTTC; CDR3aa: CASSRPTGANYGYTF
v_gene: TRBV27; d_gene: NA; j_gene: TRBJ2-7; abundance: NA; CDR3nt: TGTGCCAGCAGTTTAGTCAGGGTTAGCTCCTACGAGCAGTACTTC; CDR3aa: CASSLVRVSSYEQYF
v_gene: TRBV4-1; d_gene: TRBD2; j_gene: TRBJ2-1; abundance: NA; CDR3nt: TGCGCCAGCAGCCAAATACTAGCGAATAAGCCCTACAATGAGCAGTTCTTC; CDR3aa: CASSQILANKPYNEQFF
v_gene: TRBV15; d_gene: TRBD1; j_gene: TRBJ2-7; abundance: NA; CDR3nt: TGTGCCACCAGCGGGAGGACAGGGGGTAACGAGCAGTACTTC; CDR3aa: CATSGRTGGNEQYF
v_gene: TRBV19; d_gene: TRBD2; j_gene: TRBJ2-3; abundance: NA; CDR3nt: TGTGCCAGTAGTATCGGGCTAGCGGGAGCGGATACGCAGTATTTT; CDR3aa: CASSIGLAGADTQYF
v_gene: TRBV28; d_gene: NA; j_gene: TRBJ2-3; abundance: NA; CDR3nt: TGTGCCAGCAGTTTTCCACAGCGCACAGATACGCAGTATTTT; CDR3aa: CASSFPQRTDTQYF
v_gene: TRBV5-1; d_gene: NA; j_gene: TRBJ1-2; abundance: NA; CDR3nt: TGCGCCAGCAGCTTGGAATTAGGACAGGGCTACACCTTC; CDR3aa: CASSLELGQGYTF
v_gene: TRBV9; d_gene: NA; j_gene: TRBJ2-5; abundance: NA; CDR3nt: TGTGCCAGCAGCGAGGGGACTGGCCAAGAGACCCAGTACTTC; CDR3aa: CASSEGTGQETQYF
v_gene: TRBV7-6; d_gene: NA; j_gene: TRBJ1-1; abundance: NA; CDR3nt: TGTGCCAGCAGCTTAGCGGTCGGCCGCGGCACTGAAGCTTTCTTT; CDR3aa: CASSLAVGRGTEAFF
v_gene: TRBV2; d_gene: TRBD1; j_gene: TRBJ2-1; abundance: NA; CDR3nt: TGTGCCAGCAGCAAGGACAGGGACTACAATGAGCAGTTCTTC; CDR3aa: CASSKDRDYNEQFF
v_gene: TRBV4-3; d_gene: TRBD2; j_gene: TRBJ2-1; abundance: NA; CDR3nt: TGCGCCAGCAGTAGTCTAGCGGGAACGTCCTACAATGAGCAGTTCTTC; CDR3aa: CASSSLAGTSYNEQFF
v_gene: TRBV7-6; d_gene: TRBD1; j_gene: TRBJ1-2; abundance: NA; CDR3nt: TGTGCCAGCAGCTTAGGCCCCAAGACAGGGGACTATGGCTACACCTTC; CDR3aa: CASSLGPKTGDYGYTF
v_gene: TRBV12-3/TRBV12-4; d_gene: TRBD1; j_gene: TRBJ1-4; abundance: NA; CDR3nt: TGTGCCAGCAGTCCCCATCGGACAGGGCAACTGTTTTTT; CDR3aa: CASSPHRTGQLFF
v_gene: TRBV5-6; d_gene: NA; j_gene: TRBJ1-2; abundance: once; CDR3nt: TGTGCCAGCAGCTTGGGGAGGGATGGCTACACCTTC; CDR3aa: CASSLGRDGYTF
v_gene: TRBV9; d_gene: NA; j_gene: TRBJ2-1; abundance: NA; CDR3nt: TGTGCCAGCAGCGGTCACCGAGGGCAGTTCTTC; CDR3aa: CASSGHRGQFF
v_gene: TRBV28; d_gene: TRBD1; j_gene: TRBJ1-5; abundance: NA; CDR3nt: TGTGCCAGCACCCCGGGACAGGATTTTGGTCAGCCCCAGCATTTT; CDR3aa: CASTPGQDFGQPQHF
v_gene: TRBV2; d_gene: TRBD1; j_gene: TRBJ1-2; abundance: NA; CDR3nt: TGTGCCAACCCTAAACAGGGGATAAGGGATGGCTACACCTTC; CDR3aa: CANPKQGIRDGYTF
v_gene: TRBV21-1; d_gene: NA; j_gene: TRBJ2-2; abundance: NA; CDR3nt: TGTGCCAGCAGCAAAGAGAGGAAGGGGCACACCGGGGAGCTGTTTTTT; CDR3aa: CASSKERKGHTGELFF
v_gene: TRBV3-1/TRBV3-2; d_gene: TRBD1; j_gene: TRBJ1-4; abundance: NA; CDR3nt: TGTGCCAGCAGCCAAGACACAGGGGGACGGGAAAAACTGTTTTTT; CDR3aa: CASSQDTGGREKLFF
v_gene: TRBV2; d_gene: NA; j_gene: TRBJ2-7; abundance: NA; CDR3nt: TGTGCCAGCAGTGAGTACTTGAGCCGGGAGCAGTACTTC; CDR3aa: CASSEYLSREQYF